A single sample gave rise to the 10 T cell receptor beta chains below, sequenced in a study of cytomegalovirus exposure and HLA in healthy donors (dated by TCRdb to the late 2010s). Receptors were amplified or captured by the immunoSEQ multiplex PCR assay. TCRdb took this table from immuneACCESS and kept in-frame rearrangements with V and J called. Such tables lack part of the clones; where checked against another copy, unresolved V genes explain under half of the gap, and the rest is unexplained. This sample has approximately 160,000 clones in its table, and around 82% of those were observed once. Clones ranked in the top ten supply 10% of the sample. Sample: PBMCs. These receptor sequences come from a man aged 30-40 years in good health and CMV-seropositive.

This chain links TRBV7-9 with TRBJ2-7, with D possibly being TRBD1 (5 bases). Per the germline V gene, CDR1 is SEHNR and CDR2 is FQNEAQ (reference sequence). Trimming removed 0 bases at V and 2 bases at J, with 8 bases between. The CDR3 has 14 residues. CDR3 bases: TGTGCCAGCAGCTTAGCTAGGGGAACCTACGAGCAGTACTTC. Translated, it gives CASSLARGTYEQYF.

V and J are TRBV10-1 and TRBJ2-7, with D tentatively TRBD1 (6 bases). The CDR3 totals 12 residues. CDR1 and CDR2 (germline): WNHNN, SYGVQD (reference sequence). Trimming removed 3 bases from V and 5 bases from J, with 8 bases in between. CDR3 residues: CASSDRGHEQYF. The DNA for the CDR3 is TGCGCCAGCAGTGACAGGGGCCACGAGCAGTACTTC.

The chain employs TRBV2 and TRBJ1-3; D remains unclear. V was pared by 6 bases and J by 7 bases, with 13 bases between. The CDR3 loop spans 13 amino acids. Germline V gene data show CDR1 as SNHLY and CDR2 as FYNNEI. This chain's CDR3 is CASRVTLGNTIYF. The CDR3 DNA reads TGTGCCAGCAGGGTGACACTTGGGAACACCATATATTTT.

The V call is TRBV28, the J call TRBJ2-7, with 7 bases identical to TRBD2. The CDR3 is made up of 15 amino acids. The ends lost 3 bases at V and 4 bases at J; junction bases unmatched: 9. Germline CDR1 is MDHEN and CDR2 is SYDVKM. The CDR3 bases are TGTGCCAGCAGTTTCCCTTCGGGGGGTAAATACGAGCAGTACTTC. Translation: CASSFPSGGKYEQYF.

V is TRBV27 and J is TRBJ2-1, with a weak D call TRBD2 (6 bases). Germline V gene data show CDR1 as MNHEY and CDR2 as SMNVEV (reference sequence). The CDR3 extends over 16 amino acids. Between the trimmed V and J ends, which lost 1 base and 0 bases, there was a span of 10 bases. The CDR3 nucleotides read TGTGCCAGCAGTTTATATAGCGGTAGCTCCTACAATGAGCAGTTCTTC. It yields the protein CASSLYSGSSYNEQFF.

This chain joins TRBV7-2 and TRBJ2-7, with D perhaps matching TRBD1 (6 bases). This CDR3 contains 14 residues. The germline V and J ends were trimmed by 5 bases and 3 bases, with 14 bases remaining between them. CDR1 and CDR2 (germline): SGHTA, FQGNSA. CDR3 sequence reads: CASSQQTGLYEQYF. CDR3 sequence (DNA): TGTGCCAGCAGCCAACAAACAGGGCTCTACGAGCAGTACTTC.

In its sample, this clone was seen a few times. The V call is TRBV28, the J call TRBJ1-1; D is possibly TRBD1 (6 bases). The CDR3 has 11 residues. Germline-derived CDR1 and CDR2 are MDHEN and SYDVKM. The V and J ends lost 11 bases and 1 base respectively, with 8 bases between them. CDR3 bases: TGTGCCGGGGGCCCGAACACTGAAGCTTTCTTT. Translating gives CAGGPNTEAFF.

The genes are TRBV28 and TRBJ2-3; a possible D gene is TRBD2 (7 bases). This CDR3 has 13 residues. Germline V gene data show CDR1 as MDHEN and CDR2 as SYDVKM. The CDR3 coding sequence is TGTGGTGCGGAGGGAGGGGGGTCAGATACGCAGTATTTT. Amino acid sequence: CGAEGGGSDTQYF.

The chain links TRBV7-3 to TRBJ1-1, with 7 bases identical to TRBD1. Germline V gene data show CDR1 as SGHTA and CDR2 as FQGTGA. This CDR3 spans 14 amino acids. The V and J ends lost 4 bases and 1 base, in that order; junction bases with no gene match: 3. In nucleotides, the CDR3 is TGTGCCAGCAGCTCCGGGACAGCGAACACTGAAGCTTTCTTT. Amino acids: CASSSGTANTEAFF.

The V gene is TRBV11-2, the J gene TRBJ1-1, with 7 bases fitting TRBD1. The germline V gene has CDR1 SGHAT and CDR2 FQNNGV. The V and J ends lost 3 bases and 2 bases, in that order; junction bases with no gene match: 6. The CDR3 contains 15 residues. The CDR3 sequence is CASSFGQEGNTEAFF. The CDR3 coding sequence is TGTGCCAGCAGCTTTGGACAGGAAGGTAACACTGAAGCTTTCTTT.